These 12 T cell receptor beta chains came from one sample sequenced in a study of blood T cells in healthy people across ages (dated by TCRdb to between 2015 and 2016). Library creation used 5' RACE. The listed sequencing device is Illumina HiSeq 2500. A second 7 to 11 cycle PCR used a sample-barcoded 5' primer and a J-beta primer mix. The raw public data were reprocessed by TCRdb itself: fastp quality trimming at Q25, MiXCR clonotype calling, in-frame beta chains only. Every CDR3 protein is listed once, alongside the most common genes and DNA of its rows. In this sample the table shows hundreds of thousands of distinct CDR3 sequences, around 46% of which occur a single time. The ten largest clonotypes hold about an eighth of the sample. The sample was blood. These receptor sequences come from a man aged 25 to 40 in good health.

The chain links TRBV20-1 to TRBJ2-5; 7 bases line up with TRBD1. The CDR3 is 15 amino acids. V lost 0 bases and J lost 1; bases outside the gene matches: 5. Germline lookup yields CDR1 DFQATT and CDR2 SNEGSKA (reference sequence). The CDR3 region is CSARDGDRFQETQYF. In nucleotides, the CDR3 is TGCAGTGCTAGAGATGGGGACAGATTCCAAGAGACCCAGTACTTC.

The DNA for the CDR3 is TGTGCCAGCAGTTATTTGGAGTCGTCCGGGGGAACTGAAGCTTTCTTT. Residues: CASSYLESSGGTEAFF. The rearrangement uses TRBV6-5 and TRBJ1-1, with D possibly being TRBD1 (5 bases). This CDR3 is built from 16 residues. Germline-derived CDR1 and CDR2 are MNHEY and SVGAGI. V lost 3 bases and J 5 bases, leaving 19 bases between the germline ends.

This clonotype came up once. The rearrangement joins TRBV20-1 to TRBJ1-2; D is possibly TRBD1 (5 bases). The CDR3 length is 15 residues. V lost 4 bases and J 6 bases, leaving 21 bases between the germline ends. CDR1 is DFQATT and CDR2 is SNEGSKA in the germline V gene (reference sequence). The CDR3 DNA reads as TGCAGTGCTACCCCCGGGGGGGGTAGATGGGATGGCTACACCTTC. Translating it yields CSATPGGGRWDGYTF.

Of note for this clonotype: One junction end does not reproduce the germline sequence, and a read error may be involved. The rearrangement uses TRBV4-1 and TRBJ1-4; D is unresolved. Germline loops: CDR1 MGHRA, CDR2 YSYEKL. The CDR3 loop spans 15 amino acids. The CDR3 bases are TGTGCCAGCAGCCAATACTTTGCAACTAATGAAAAACTGTTTTTT. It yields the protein CASSQYFATNEKLFF.

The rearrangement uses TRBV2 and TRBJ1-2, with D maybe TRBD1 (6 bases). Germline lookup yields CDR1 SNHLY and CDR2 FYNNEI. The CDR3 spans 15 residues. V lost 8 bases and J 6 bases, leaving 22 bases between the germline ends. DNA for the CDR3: TGTGCCAGCGTCGACGCGGGGGGCCGGACGGATGGCTACACCTTC. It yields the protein CASVDAGGRTDGYTF.

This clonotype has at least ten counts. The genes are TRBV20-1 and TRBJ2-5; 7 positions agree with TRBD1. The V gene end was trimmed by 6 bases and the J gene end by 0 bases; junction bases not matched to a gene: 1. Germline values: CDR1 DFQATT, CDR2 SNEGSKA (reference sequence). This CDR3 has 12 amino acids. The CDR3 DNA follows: TGCAGTGCGGGACAGAACCAAGAGACCCAGTACTTC. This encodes CSAGQNQETQYF.

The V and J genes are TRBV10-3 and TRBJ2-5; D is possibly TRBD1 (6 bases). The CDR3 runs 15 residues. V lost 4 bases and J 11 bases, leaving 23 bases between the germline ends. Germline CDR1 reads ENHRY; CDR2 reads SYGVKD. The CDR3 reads CAISVPGERYNEQYF. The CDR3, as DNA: TGTGCCATCAGTGTCCCAGGGGAGAGGTACAATGAGCAGTACTTC.

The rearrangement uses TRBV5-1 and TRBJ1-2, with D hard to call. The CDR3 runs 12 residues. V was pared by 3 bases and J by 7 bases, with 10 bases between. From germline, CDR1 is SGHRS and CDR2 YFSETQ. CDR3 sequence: CASSSLEGGYTF. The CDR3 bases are TGCGCCAGCAGCTCACTAGAGGGTGGCTACACCTTC.

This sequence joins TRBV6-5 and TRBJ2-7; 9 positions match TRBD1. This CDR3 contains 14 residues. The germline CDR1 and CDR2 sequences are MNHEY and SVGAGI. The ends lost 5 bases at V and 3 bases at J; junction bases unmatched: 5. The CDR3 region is CASSVVTGGYEQYF. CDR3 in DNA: TGTGCCAGCAGTGTAGTGACAGGGGGCTACGAGCAGTACTTC.

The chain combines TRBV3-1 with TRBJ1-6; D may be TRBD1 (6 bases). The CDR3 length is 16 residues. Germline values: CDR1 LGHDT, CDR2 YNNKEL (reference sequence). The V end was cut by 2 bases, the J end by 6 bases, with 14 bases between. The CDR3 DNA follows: TGTGCCAGCAGCCAACCACTAACAGGGCTTAATTCACCCCTCCACTTT. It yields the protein CASSQPLTGLNSPLHF.

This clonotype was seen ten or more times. DNA of the CDR3: TGTGCCAGCAGCTTAAACCGGCTTAACTATGGCTACACCTTC. As protein: CASSLNRLNYGYTF. The chain joins TRBV7-2 to TRBJ1-2, with D unclear. V lost 2 bases to trimming and J lost 1 base, with 8 bases between them. The CDR3 covers 14 residues. Per germline, CDR1 SGHTA and CDR2 FQGNSA.

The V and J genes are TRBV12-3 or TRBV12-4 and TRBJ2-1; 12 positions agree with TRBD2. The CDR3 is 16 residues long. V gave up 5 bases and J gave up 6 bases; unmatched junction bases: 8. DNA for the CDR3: TGTGCCAGCAGTCCCCCACTAGCGGGGGGACTCAATGAGCAGTTCTTC. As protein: CASSPPLAGGLNEQFF.